This note documents a single TCR beta chain sequence. The data are from a study of blood T cell repertoires in COVID-19. The CDR3 has 13 residues. Germline CDR1 is SEHNR and CDR2 is FQNEAQ (reference sequence). Trimming took 8 bases from V and 5 from J; bases not matched to a gene: 2. Profiled with immunoSEQ multiplex PCR; TCRdb holds only in-frame clones, not every one. The table has around 200,000 clones, around 80% seen once; the top ten hold less than 6%. This TCR was recovered from a woman aged 70-85 years with acute or convalescent COVID-19. The sequencing sample was made of peripheral blood. The rearrangement uses TRBV7-9 and TRBJ1-6; 8 bases map to TRBD1. As DNA, the CDR3 is TGTGCCAGCGGGACAGGAGATAATTCACCCCTCCACTTT. Residues: CASGTGDNSPLHF.